The 24 T cell receptor beta chains below all came from one sample that was sequenced in a study of patients and donors after allogeneic stem cell transplantation. TCRdb reanalysed the RT-PCR reads using MiXCR and keeps one entry per CDR3 protein. The table includes over 150,000 distinct CDR3 sequences, 30% detected once. Sequencing was carried out using blood, either unsorted or a sorted T cell fraction (not recorded which). These receptors came from a human donor who was either an allogeneic HSCT recipient or a stem cell or donor lymphocyte infusion donor (not recorded which). It is not recorded whose cells these are; they may come from a transplant donor.

The CDR3 DNA reads TGTGCCAGCAGCGCGGACAGGGGACCCGACTACGAGCAGTACTTC. Protein product: CASSADRGPDYEQYF. V and J are TRBV9 and TRBJ2-7; the match to TRBD1 covers 9 bases. The junction had 7 bases not matched to a gene; V was cut back by 3 bases and J by 3 bases. Germline V CDR1 and CDR2: SGDLS, YYNGEE. The CDR3 length is 15 residues.

V is TRBV5-1 and J is TRBJ2-1; TRBD2 is a possible D gene (7 bases). Germline lookup yields CDR1 SGHRS and CDR2 YFSETQ. There are 17 residues in the CDR3. V lost 0 bases and J lost 6, with 19 bases in between. CDR3 nucleotide sequence: TGCGCCAGCAGCTTGGCCGCCCTTGGGGGGGCCTTCAATGAGCAGTTCTTC. It specifies CASSLAALGGAFNEQFF.

The sample holds a few counts of this clonotype. The rearrangement joins TRBV20-1 to TRBJ1-1; the match to TRBD1 covers 7 bases. The CDR3 length is 14 residues. V lost 3 bases and J lost 0; bases outside the gene matches: 4. Germline CDR1 is DFQATT and CDR2 is SNEGSKA (reference sequence). The CDR3 protein is CSASPTGLNTEAFF. CDR3 in DNA: TGCAGTGCTAGCCCGACAGGGTTGAACACTGAAGCTTTCTTT.

This clonotype showed up just once. This sequence joins TRBV10-3 and TRBJ2-3; perhaps TRBD2 as D (6 bases). Between the trimmed V and J ends, which lost 5 bases and 1 base, there was a span of 10 bases. There are 14 residues in the CDR3. In germline, CDR1 is ENHRY, CDR2 SYGVKD. The CDR3 sequence is CAISSRGGTDTQYF. The CDR3 coding sequence is TGTGCCATCAGTTCGCGGGGAGGCACAGATACGCAGTATTTT.

The rearrangement uses TRBV12-3 or TRBV12-4 and TRBJ1-6, with D possibly TRBD1 on 6 matching bases. The CDR3 is made up of 14 amino acids. The germline V and J ends were trimmed by 5 bases and 10 bases, with 15 bases remaining between them. The CDR3 here is CASSLGGAGSPLHF. The CDR3 DNA is TGTGCCAGCAGTCTAGGGGGGGCTGGATCACCCCTCCACTTT.

The rearrangement uses TRBV10-1 and TRBJ1-3, with D uncertain. This CDR3 is 14 amino acids long. Looked up from germline, CDR1 is WNHNN and CDR2 is SYGVQD (reference sequence). V lost 2 bases to trimming and J lost 0 bases, with 5 bases between them. In nucleotides, the CDR3 is TGCGCCAGCAGTGAGAACAGCTCTGGAAACACCATATATTTT. Amino acids: CASSENSSGNTIYF.

The chain couples TRBV10-3 to TRBJ2-7; D gene ambiguous. The CDR3 consists of 13 residues. Trimming removed 2 bases from V and 3 bases from J, with 8 bases in between. Germline assignment: CDR1 ENHRY and CDR2 SYGVKD. CDR3 sequence reads: CAISERSLYEQYF. Here the CDR3 DNA reads TGTGCCATCAGTGAGAGGTCCCTCTACGAGCAGTACTTC.

This chain joins TRBV6-2 or TRBV6-3 and TRBJ2-7; a possible D gene is TRBD1 (6 bases). V lost 5 bases and J 0 bases, leaving 20 bases between the germline ends. CDR1 and CDR2 (germline): MNHEY, SVGEGT. This CDR3 is 17 amino acids long. CDR3 sequence reads: CASSVSHPGTFSYEQYF. The CDR3 DNA sequence: TGTGCCAGCAGTGTTTCCCACCCTGGGACATTCTCCTACGAGCAGTACTTC.

The V call is TRBV4-3, the J call TRBJ2-3; 14 bases are shared with TRBD2. The CDR3 contains 17 residues. Germline lookup yields CDR1 LGHNA and CDR2 YSLEER. Germline trimming cut 3 bases from V and 5 bases from J; bases unmatched to any gene: 7. The chain's CDR3 is CASSQGTSGSLRDTQYF. In DNA, the CDR3 is TGCGCCAGCAGCCAGGGGACTAGCGGGAGTCTCAGAGATACGCAGTATTTT.

This chain links TRBV5-1 with TRBJ2-7; no definite D call. Germline CDR1 is SGHRS and CDR2 is YFSETQ. The CDR3 has 13 amino acids. V lost 0 bases and J lost 3, with 7 bases in between. The CDR3 DNA reads TGCGCCAGCAGCTTGGAGGAGTTCTACGAGCAGTACTTC. It is translated as CASSLEEFYEQYF.

The V call is TRBV28, the J call TRBJ2-5, with TRBD1 identical over 10 bases. CDR3 length equals 13 residues. Per germline, CDR1 MDHEN and CDR2 SYDVKM. Trimming removed 10 bases from V and 4 bases from J; junction bases left unmatched: 6. Here the CDR3 DNA reads TGTGCCACCGACAGGGGGCGAGGAGAGACCCAGTACTTC. Its protein product is CATDRGRGETQYF.

Only a few counts were recorded for this clonotype. V and J are TRBV7-6 and TRBJ2-3; D call uncertain. The CDR3 is made up of 18 amino acids. The ends were cut back, 5 bases at V and 2 bases at J, with 23 bases in the middle. The V gene's germline CDR1 is SGHVS and CDR2 FNYEAQ. The CDR3 region has the DNA TGTGCCAGCAGCCAAAGGGCCCTATGGCGGTTTTCCACAGATACGCAGTATTTT. This codes for CASSQRALWRFSTDTQYF.

The chain uses TRBV6-6 and TRBJ2-2; 11 nucleotides line up with TRBD1. The junction had 12 bases not matched to a gene; V was cut back by 7 bases and J by 8 bases. Germline assignment: CDR1 MNHNY and CDR2 SVGAGI (reference sequence). The CDR3 length is 16 residues. In nucleotides, the CDR3 is TGTGCCAGCAATCACGCCGGGACAGGGGGATGGGGGGAGCTGTTTTTT. Translation: CASNHAGTGGWGELFF.

The sample holds many counts of this clonotype. The CDR3 nucleotides read TGTGCCAGCAGCTTTACAGGGGGCGTGGACTACGAGCAGTACTTC. It yields the protein CASSFTGGVDYEQYF. The chain has TRBV7-9 and TRBJ2-7; 9 bases fit TRBD1. This CDR3 has 15 amino acids. The J segment lost 3 bases and the V segment lost 3 bases, leaving 6 bases of the junction unmatched. Germline values: CDR1 SEHNR, CDR2 FQNEAQ (reference sequence).

This clonotype was detected only a few times. The chain combines TRBV4-3 with TRBJ2-1, with a possible D match to TRBD2 (5 bases). V was clipped by 4 bases and J by 0 bases, with 10 bases between them. Germline CDR1 LGHNA, CDR2 YSLEER. The CDR3 runs to 15 residues. The DNA of the CDR3 is TGCGCCAGCAGCCCGCGGGTTAGCTCCTACAATGAGCAGTTCTTC. Protein sequence: CASSPRVSSYNEQFF.

The rearrangement links TRBV7-9 to TRBJ2-2; possible D gene TRBD2, 6 bases. CDR3 length: 15 amino acids. V was shortened by 3 bases and J by 1 base, with 9 bases between the two germline ends. Looked up from germline, CDR1 is SEHNR and CDR2 is FQNEAQ (reference sequence). The CDR3: CASSFGTLNTGELFF. The CDR3 DNA is TGTGCCAGCAGCTTCGGGACTTTGAACACCGGGGAGCTGTTTTTT. The full variable domain, rest sourced from reference TRBV7-9 and TRBJ2-2, is DTGVSQNPRHKITKRGQNVTFRCDPISEHNRLYWYRQTLGQGPEFLTYFQNEAQLEKSRLLSDRFSAERPKGSFSTLEIQRTEQGDSAMYLCASSFGTLNTGELFFGEGSRLTVL.

The genes are TRBV10-3 and TRBJ1-3, with TRBD1 as a possible D gene (6 bases). Germline loops: CDR1 ENHRY, CDR2 SYGVKD. V was clipped by 8 bases and J by 0 bases, with 17 bases between them. This CDR3 is 16 amino acids long. CDR3 in amino acids: CAIRLGGFDSGNTIYF. The CDR3 DNA reads as TGTGCCATCCGTTTAGGGGGATTTGACTCTGGAAACACCATATATTTT.

The chain links TRBV6-2 or TRBV6-3 to TRBJ2-1, with D hard to call. This CDR3 spans 20 amino acids. The germline CDR1 and CDR2 sequences are MNHEY and SVGEGT. Deletions cut 0 bases from V and 0 bases from J, with 21 bases between. The CDR3 nucleotides are TGTGCCAGCAGTTACTCAGTAGCTTGGCAGGTTACGATCTCCTACAATGAGCAGTTCTTC. Translating it yields CASSYSVAWQVTISYNEQFF.

This clonotype was observed a handful of times. This chain connects TRBV7-9 to TRBJ2-4; TRBD1 agrees at 7 bases. Germline CDR1 reads SEHNR; CDR2 reads FQNEAQ (reference sequence). The CDR3 spans 14 residues. V lost 3 bases, J lost 7 bases, and 6 bases stayed unmatched. The CDR3 protein is CASSLRQGANIQYF. The CDR3 DNA sequence: TGTGCCAGCAGCTTGAGACAGGGCGCGAACATTCAGTACTTC.

There are many counts of this clonotype. The gene calls are TRBV20-1 and TRBJ1-5, with D hard to call. This CDR3 region has 13 residues. Trimming pared 6 bases from V and 0 bases from J, leaving 9 bases between. The germline CDR1 and CDR2 sequences are DFQATT and SNEGSKA (reference sequence). The CDR3, as DNA: TGCAGTGCCGAGGTTCATAGCAATCAGCCCCAGCATTTT. It specifies CSAEVHSNQPQHF.

V gene TRBV29-1 combines with J gene TRBJ2-5; 9 positions agree with TRBD1. This CDR3 has 16 residues. Germline values: CDR1 SQVTM, CDR2 ANQGSEA. The V segment lost 4 bases and the J segment 5 bases; nucleotides outside the gene matches: 14. This CDR3 reads CSVVPLTGGLYETQYF. For the CDR3, the DNA is TGCAGCGTTGTGCCTCTGACAGGGGGGTTATACGAGACCCAGTACTTC.

This chain links TRBV4-1 with TRBJ2-7, with D maybe TRBD2 (6 bases). The V end lost 3 bases, the J end lost 0 bases, and 9 bases lay between the germline ends. Germline V CDR1 and CDR2: MGHRA, YSYEKL. This CDR3 comprises 14 residues. In nucleotides, the CDR3 is TGCGCCAGCAGCCAGGGACTTACCTCCTACGAGCAGTACTTC. Protein sequence: CASSQGLTSYEQYF.

The chain couples TRBV6-2 or TRBV6-3 to TRBJ2-2; TRBD2 agrees at 7 bases. The V segment lost 0 bases and the J segment 5 bases; nucleotides outside the gene matches: 6. There are 16 residues in the CDR3. Germline values: CDR1 MNHEY, CDR2 SVGEGT. The CDR3 sequence: CASSYSREAGTGELFF. CDR3 nucleotides: TGTGCCAGCAGTTACTCACGGGAGGCAGGGACCGGGGAGCTGTTTTTT.

The chain combines TRBV5-1 with TRBJ2-7; D assignment may be TRBD1 or TRBD2 (5 bases each). The CDR3 length is 14 residues. From germline, CDR1 is SGHRS and CDR2 YFSETQ. V lost 3 bases and J lost 2, with 12 bases in between. The CDR3 DNA reads TGCGCCAGCAGCTCAAGGGGAGATACCTACGAGCAGTACTTC. Translated, it gives CASSSRGDTYEQYF.